A selection of T cell receptor beta chains follows, all from one sample in a study of T-cell reconstitution after alpha-beta-depleted transplantation in children. TCRdb re-derived calls from the PCR reads in MiXCR, one entry per CDR3 protein. The profile shows approximately 9,000 distinct CDR3 sequences, around 17% of them singletons. The specimen comprised PBMCs, mostly from graft donor cells, sampled 60 days after TCRalphabeta/CD19-depleted stem cell transplant. The receptors stem from a girl in the first two years of life who had a stem cell transplant for combined immunodeficiency, so the T cells may come from the graft donor. CDR3s include the opening cysteine and the closing phenylalanine or tryptophan. A D gene is named only where the DNA matches it firmly. The listing skips clone size in some rows; elsewhere it reads once, few, many or a size class.

TRBD2	-	TRBV5-1	TRBJ2-5	CASSLIGLGSRETQYF	TGCGCCAGCAGCTTGATAGGACTAGGGTCGCGGGAGACCCAGTACTTC
-	many	TRBV20-1	TRBJ2-1	CSVRDSFYNEQFF	TGCAGTGTTCGGGACTCATTTTACAATGAGCAGTTCTTC
TRBD1	once	TRBV6-2/TRBV6-3	TRBJ2-7	CASSYLALTGNDQYF	TGTGCCAGCAGTTACCTTGCGCTGACAGGGAACGACCAGTACTTC
TRBD1	many	TRBV12-3/TRBV12-4	TRBJ1-2	CASSSGTGDGYTF	TGTGCCAGCAGTTCCGGGACAGGGGATGGCTACACCTTC
TRBD2	-	TRBV4-3	TRBJ2-3	CASSQDRKRGGTDTQYF	TGCGCCAGCAGCCAGGATCGAAAGCGGGGGGGAACAGATACGCAGTATTTT
-	many	TRBV11-2	TRBJ2-1	CASSLDRVPHNEQFF	TGTGCCAGCAGCTTAGATCGGGTCCCCCACAATGAGCAGTTCTTC
-	many	TRBV9	TRBJ2-1	CASSVGPYNEQFF	TGTGCCAGCAGCGTAGGACCCTACAATGAGCAGTTCTTC
-	many	TRBV20-1	TRBJ1-2	CSASSRRPSANYGYTF	TGCAGTGCCTCCTCCAGGAGACCGAGCGCTAACTATGGCTACACCTTC
-	many	TRBV27	TRBJ2-7	CASSGSLLEEQYF	TGTGCCAGCAGCGGGAGTCTTTTGGAAGAGCAGTACTTC
TRBD2	many	TRBV20-1	TRBJ2-1	CSARVAGASSYNEQFF	TGCAGTGCTAGAGTAGCGGGAGCCAGCTCCTACAATGAGCAGTTCTTC
TRBD2	few	TRBV4-2	TRBJ2-1	CASSQDRASGVYNEQFF	TGTGCCAGCAGCCAAGATCGAGCCAGCGGGGTTTACAATGAGCAGTTCTTC
-	-	TRBV4-3	TRBJ2-2	CASSDPPDTGRANTGELFF	TGCGCCAGCAGCGACCCGCCTGATACAGGGAGGGCGAACACCGGGGAGCTGTTTTTT
-	many	TRBV24-1	TRBJ1-3	CATSDFWTGNTIYF	TGTGCCACCAGTGATTTTTGGACTGGAAACACCATATATTTT
-	many	TRBV12-3/TRBV12-4	TRBJ2-3	CASSFPRDRSTDTQYF	TGTGCCAGCAGTTTTCCCCGGGACCGTAGTACAGATACGCAGTATTTT
-	few	TRBV4-3	TRBJ2-7	CASSRTGFSYEQYF	TGCGCCAGCAGCCGGACCGGCTTCTCCTACGAGCAGTACTTC
-	many	TRBV9	TRBJ1-4	CASSPGSLGKLFF	TGTGCCAGCAGCCCTGGGTCTTTAGGAAAACTGTTTTTT
TRBD1	-	TRBV6-6	TRBJ2-7	CASSYPPPGQVPYEQYF	TGTGCCAGCAGTTACCCTCCTCCGGGACAGGTTCCCTACGAGCAGTACTTC
-	-	TRBV5-1	TRBJ2-1	CASSLTGWIGNNEQFF	TGCGCCAGCAGCTTGACAGGGTGGATAGGTAACAATGAGCAGTTCTTC
TRBD2	few	TRBV10-3	TRBJ2-3	CAISDPLGGGTTDTQYF	TGTGCCATCAGTGACCCTCTAGGCGGGGGGACCACAGATACGCAGTATTTT
-	many	TRBV28	TRBJ2-7	CASNWAGEQYF	TGTGCCAGCAATTGGGCCGGGGAGCAGTACTTC
-	-	TRBV28	TRBJ2-5	CASSLQGVWETQYF	TGTGCCAGCAGTTTACAGGGCGTGTGGGAGACCCAGTACTTC
-	few	TRBV12-3/TRBV12-4	TRBJ2-3	CASSRYPGGLGFTDTQYF	TGTGCCAGCAGCCGCTACCCTGGCGGACTGGGGTTCACAGATACGCAGTATTTT
-	many	TRBV29-1	TRBJ2-2	CSVRKTGAMNTGELFF	TGCAGCGTACGAAAAACCGGGGCCATGAACACCGGGGAGCTGTTTTTT
TRBD1	-	TRBV6-5	TRBJ2-2	CASSLLSSWQGAHGELFF	TGTGCCAGCAGCCTACTCAGCTCATGGCAGGGGGCGCACGGGGAGCTGTTTTTT
TRBD1	few	TRBV7-8	TRBJ1-2	CASSLTGALSGYTF	TGTGCCAGCAGCTTAACAGGGGCTTTGTCTGGCTACACCTTC
-	many	TRBV4-3	TRBJ2-7	CASSQVVDFGQYF	TGCGCCAGCAGCCAAGTTGTCGACTTCGGGCAGTACTTC
TRBD2	-	TRBV5-6	TRBJ2-3	CASSLEVAGGTDTQYF	TGTGCCAGCAGCTTGGAGGTAGCGGGGGGAACAGATACGCAGTATTTT
-	-	TRBV28	TRBJ2-3	CATWSAGDTQYF	TGTGCCACCTGGAGTGCCGGAGATACGCAGTATTTT
-	many	TRBV27	TRBJ2-2	CAVGGFGELFF	TGTGCGGTAGGGGGTTTCGGGGAGCTGTTTTTT
TRBD1	many	TRBV3-1	TRBJ2-7	CASSRDRFSYEQYF	TGTGCCAGCAGCCGGGACAGGTTCTCCTACGAGCAGTACTTC
TRBD2	few	TRBV28	TRBJ2-1	CASSLISGLAVDYNEQFF	TGTGCCAGCAGTCTTATCTCGGGACTAGCGGTAGACTACAATGAGCAGTTCTTC
TRBD2	-	TRBV9	TRBJ2-1	CASSAGTSGGDEQFF	TGTGCCAGCAGCGCGGGGACTAGCGGGGGAGATGAGCAGTTCTTC
TRBD1	-	TRBV2	TRBJ1-5	CASSQGVNQPQHF	TGTGCCAGCAGTCAGGGGGTCAATCAGCCCCAGCATTTT
-	few	TRBV13	TRBJ1-1	CASSLDDGSPLWGAEAFF	TGTGCCAGCAGCTTAGACGACGGTTCTCCTCTATGGGGGGCTGAAGCTTTCTTT
-	many	TRBV29-1	TRBJ1-3	CSVEEVQFNTIYF	TGCAGCGTTGAAGAGGTCCAATTCAACACCATATATTTT
-	-	TRBV6-1	TRBJ1-6	CASSEARGYNSPLHF	TGTGCCAGCAGTGAAGCGCGCGGTTATAATTCACCCCTCCACTTT
-	-	TRBV4-3	TRBJ1-1	CASSQNQGISEAFF	TGCGCCAGCAGCCAAAACCAGGGAATCTCTGAAGCTTTCTTT
-	many	TRBV7-2	TRBJ2-7	CASSFRGSIYEQYF	TGTGCCAGCAGCTTTAGGGGCAGTATCTACGAGCAGTACTTC
-	many	TRBV4-3	TRBJ2-3	CASSLFSAYSTDTQYF	TGCGCCAGCAGCCTCTTTAGCGCGTACAGCACAGATACGCAGTATTTT
TRBD1	many	TRBV20-1	TRBJ1-1	CSARRQGLNTEAFF	TGCAGTGCTCGAAGACAGGGATTGAACACTGAAGCTTTCTTT
TRBD1	-	TRBV29-1	TRBJ1-2	CSVPGGQGERGYTF	TGCAGCGTCCCCGGGGGACAGGGGGAACGTGGCTACACCTTC
-	many	TRBV6-6	TRBJ1-1	CASSYGAVQRLNTEAFF	TGTGCCAGCAGTTACGGGGCAGTACAGAGGCTGAACACTGAAGCTTTCTTT
-	-	TRBV5-4	TRBJ1-1	CASSCLGQYTEAFF	TGTGCCAGCAGCTGCCTTGGACAGTACACTGAAGCTTTCTTT
-	many	TRBV6-5	TRBJ1-3	CASSYSGLGGNTIYF	TGTGCCAGCAGTTACTCTGGGTTGGGTGGAAACACCATATATTTT
-	few	TRBV6-5	TRBJ2-2	CASSYSRRTGTGELFF	TGTGCCAGCAGTTACTCGAGGCGAACAGGCACCGGGGAGCTGTTTTTT
-	many	TRBV29-1	TRBJ1-2	CSVQDWGGYTF	TGCAGCGTTCAGGACTGGGGCGGCTACACCTTC
TRBD1	few	TRBV20-1	TRBJ1-2	CSARIQGASNGYTF	TGCAGTGCTAGGATACAGGGGGCGAGTAACGGCTACACCTTC
-	few	TRBV12-3/TRBV12-4	TRBJ1-2	CASSLAGENYGYTF	TGTGCCAGCAGCCTAGCCGGGGAGAACTATGGCTACACCTTC
TRBD1	many	TRBV20-1	TRBJ2-3	CSARQGADTQYF	TGCAGTGCTAGACAGGGGGCAGATACGCAGTATTTT
TRBD1	many	TRBV20-1	TRBJ2-3	CSANRGLDMTDTQYF	TGCAGTGCAAACAGGGGCCTGGACATGACAGATACGCAGTATTTT
TRBD2	many	TRBV27	TRBJ2-3	CASSLLTSPLPDTQYF	TGTGCCAGCAGTTTATTGACTAGCCCCCTCCCAGATACGCAGTATTTT
-	many	TRBV24-1	TRBJ2-7	CATSDLRNRTNRIEQYF	TGTGCCACCAGTGATTTGCGGAACAGGACAAACAGGATCGAGCAGTACTTC
-	few	TRBV29-1	TRBJ2-7	CSVETKGYEQYF	TGCAGCGTCGAGACAAAAGGCTACGAGCAGTACTTC